A selection of T cell receptor beta chains follows, all from one sample in a study of human T cells and chemical hapten exposure. Using its own MiXCR run on the RACE reads, TCRdb lists one record per CDR3 protein. The repertoire holds under 110,000 distinct CDR3 sequences, around 12% seen once, with about 1.6% in the top ten. Sequencing used whole blood, obtained in connection with sensitization to the hapten diphenylcyclopropenone (DPC). Receptor source: a woman in her forties or fifties with alopecia areata. Some clones in this sample may be carry-over from other donors' samples. Both conserved end residues are part of each CDR3. The D gene is left open where the match is weak. Clone size is not always given. Where it is, it says once, few, many or a class for expanded clones.

DNA	CDR3	size	J	V	D
TGTGCCAGCTCCCGGACGGCTAATGAAAAACTGTTTTTT	CASSRTANEKLFF	many	TRBJ1-4	TRBV28	-
TGTGCCAGCAGCCGTAAGGGAAGTGGCAATCAGCCCCAGCATTTT	CASSRKGSGNQPQHF	-	TRBJ1-5	TRBV27	-
TGTGCCAGCAGTTCAGGGGCCGAGACCCAGTACTTC	CASSSGAETQYF	-	TRBJ2-5	TRBV6-5	-
TGCGCCAGCAGCGGGTCTGGGATGGTTACAGATACGCAGTATTTT	CASSGSGMVTDTQYF	many	TRBJ2-3	TRBV5-1	-
TGTGCCAGCACTTTAAGATCCCCCTCCTCCGGGACAGGGAGTTATTCACCCCTCCACTTT	CASTLRSPSSGTGSYSPLHF	few	TRBJ1-6	TRBV11-2	TRBD1
TGTGCCAGCTCACAGGGGGCAAGCTATGGCTACACCTTC	CASSQGASYGYTF	few	TRBJ1-2	TRBV18	TRBD1
TGCAGTGCTAAAGGGCAGAGGGATTTAAATTCACCCCTCCACTTT	CSAKGQRDLNSPLHF	many	TRBJ1-6	TRBV20-1	-
TGTGCCAGCAGCTTATCCCAGGGGTTTCAGCCCCAGCATTTT	CASSLSQGFQPQHF	few	TRBJ1-5	TRBV7-9	-
TGTGCCAGCAGTATAAACAGGGCGGCCTACAATGAGCAGTTCTTC	CASSINRAAYNEQFF	-	TRBJ2-1	TRBV6-2/TRBV6-3	-
TGTGCCAGCAGTCCCTGGGTTAGCGACGGCACAGATACGCAGTATTTT	CASSPWVSDGTDTQYF	-	TRBJ2-3	TRBV27	-
TGTGCCAGCAGCCCGCTGGGGACTAGCGGGGGGTACAATGAGCAGTTCTTC	CASSPLGTSGGYNEQFF	-	TRBJ2-1	TRBV3-1	TRBD2
TGTGCCAGCAGCTTAGAGGGGGCCGCGGGGCCATGGGAGACCCAGTACTTC	CASSLEGAAGPWETQYF	many	TRBJ2-5	TRBV11-2	-
TGTGCCAGCAGTTCCCCCCGGGACCGATATGTTACGCAGTATTTT	CASSSPRDRYVTQYF	few	TRBJ2-3	TRBV28	-
TGTGCCAGCTCCCCGGACAGGGGCAAAGAAACCATATATTTT	CASSPDRGKETIYF	-	TRBJ1-3	TRBV18	TRBD1
TGCGCCAGCAGCCAAGATCTAACTAGCGGGGACACAGATACGCAGTATTTT	CASSQDLTSGDTDTQYF	many	TRBJ2-3	TRBV4-3	TRBD2
TGTGCCAGCAGCTTAGACCAGGTAAAGAATCAGCCCCAGCATTTT	CASSLDQVKNQPQHF	-	TRBJ1-5	TRBV7-8	-
TGCGCCAGCAGCCAAGATCGGGGAGCGGGGGGCGTCTACGAGCAGTACTTC	CASSQDRGAGGVYEQYF	-	TRBJ2-7	TRBV4-3	TRBD2
TGTGCCAGCTCCGGGACAGGGGGCGGGCAGCCCCAGCATTTT	CASSGTGGGQPQHF	many	TRBJ1-5	TRBV6-2/TRBV6-3	TRBD1
TGTGCCAGCAGCAGGGGACAGGTGAACACTGAAGCTTTCTTT	CASSRGQVNTEAFF	few	TRBJ1-1	TRBV7-9	TRBD1
TGTGCCAGCAGGATTGACATAACTAGCACAGATACGCAGTATTTT	CASRIDITSTDTQYF	few	TRBJ2-3	TRBV6-5	-
TGTGCCAGCAGCTCAATCTCGGACAGGGATGAGACCCAGTACTTC	CASSSISDRDETQYF	-	TRBJ2-5	TRBV7-2	TRBD1
TGTGCCACCGAGAGGGCAGGCTCGGGGACTGAAGCTTTCTTT	CATERAGSGTEAFF	-	TRBJ1-1	TRBV28	-
TGTGCCAACCTAATATCCGGGCAGTTCAATCAGCCCCAGCATTTT	CANLISGQFNQPQHF	few	TRBJ1-5	TRBV7-9	-
TGCGCCAGCTCGGACGGGGGTCCTATAGAGACCCAGTACTTC	CASSDGGPIETQYF	-	TRBJ2-5	TRBV5-1	-
TGCAGCGTCCGGGACAGGGGCTTATTGGGGACCCAGTACTTC	CSVRDRGLLGTQYF	many	TRBJ2-5	TRBV29-1	TRBD1
TGCGCCAGCATCCCTGCGGGACAGGAGAATCAAATCGGCAACACCGGGGAGCTGTTTTTT	CASIPAGQENQIGNTGELFF	many	TRBJ2-2	TRBV5-1	TRBD1
TGTGCCAGCAGTTCGGGGGCGGGTGAGCAGTTCTTC	CASSSGAGEQFF	few	TRBJ2-1	TRBV7-6	-
TGCAGCTATTCGGAGGATCCTGTCTATGGCTACACCTTC	CSYSEDPVYGYTF	few	TRBJ1-2	TRBV29-1	-
TGCGCCAGCAGCCAAGCAAAAGAACTGAGCTACGAGCAGTACTTC	CASSQAKELSYEQYF	-	TRBJ2-7	TRBV4-3	-
TGTGCCAGCAGCTTAGAGGTCAGCCCCCACTATGGCTACACCTTC	CASSLEVSPHYGYTF	-	TRBJ1-2	TRBV7-9	-
TGTGCCAGCAGTCGCTCACTAGCGGGGGTAACAGATACGCAGTATTTT	CASSRSLAGVTDTQYF	few	TRBJ2-3	TRBV28	TRBD2
TGTGCCATCAGTGATATCCGGACAGCGCGTATCTTGAATTCACCCCTCCACTTT	CAISDIRTARILNSPLHF	once	TRBJ1-6	TRBV10-3	-
TGTGCCAGCAGTTACTCGAGGGGCACCAATGAAAAACTGTTTTTT	CASSYSRGTNEKLFF	few	TRBJ1-4	TRBV6-6	-
TGCGCCAGCATGTCAATATCTGGGGCCAACGTCCTGACTTTC	CASMSISGANVLTF	many	TRBJ2-6	TRBV5-1	-
TGCGCCAGCAGAAACGGTACTACGTACAATGAGCAGTTCTTC	CASRNGTTYNEQFF	-	TRBJ2-1	TRBV5-1	-
TGTGCCAGCAGTTTAGCGCTGGGGGGCGCGGACAATGAGCAGTTCTTC	CASSLALGGADNEQFF	few	TRBJ2-1	TRBV12-3/TRBV12-4	-
TGTGCCACAAACCGGGGGGACAGACCCTACGAGCAGTACTTC	CATNRGDRPYEQYF	few	TRBJ2-7	TRBV2	-
TGTGCCAGTCGTATCGCTTCAGGGGGGACAGATGAAGCTTTCTTT	CASRIASGGTDEAFF	many	TRBJ1-1	TRBV19	TRBD1
TGTGCCAGCAGTTTCCTCGGGGGAGGAAACACCATATATTTT	CASSFLGGGNTIYF	-	TRBJ1-3	TRBV12-3/TRBV12-4	-
TGTGCCAGCAGTCGGGGTCGGCAGTTCTTC	CASSRGRQFF	-	TRBJ2-1	TRBV7-2	-
TGTGCCAGCAGCTCTGGGGTCGGACTAGCGGGAACGTACCAAGAGACCCAGTACTTC	CASSSGVGLAGTYQETQYF	few	TRBJ2-5	TRBV7-8	TRBD2
TGTGCCAGCAGTGGCCAGGGTACCTACGAGCAGTACTTC	CASSGQGTYEQYF	-	TRBJ2-7	TRBV6-2/TRBV6-3	-
TGTGCCAGCACGGACAGGAGTGATTCACCCCTCCACTTT	CASTDRSDSPLHF	-	TRBJ1-6	TRBV6-6	TRBD1
TGCAGCGTTGAATCGGTCGGGGGGAGCTCCTACGAGCAGTACTTC	CSVESVGGSSYEQYF	few	TRBJ2-7	TRBV29-1	TRBD2
TGTGCCAGTGGAGGGACACCGAACACCGGGGAGCTGTTTTTT	CASGGTPNTGELFF	few	TRBJ2-2	TRBV6-5	-
TGTGCCAGCAGTTTCGGGGGAATTGGCAATCAGCCCCAGCATTTT	CASSFGGIGNQPQHF	-	TRBJ1-5	TRBV28	-
TGTGCCAGCAGCTTAATGGCAAGGACCTTGGAGACCCAGTACTTC	CASSLMARTLETQYF	-	TRBJ2-5	TRBV7-8	-
TGCAGCGCTGGGGAGCGGTACGAGCAGTACTTC	CSAGERYEQYF	-	TRBJ2-7	TRBV29-1	-
TGCAGTGCTCGGACAGGGCTAGAGACCCAGTACTTC	CSARTGLETQYF	many	TRBJ2-5	TRBV20-1	TRBD1
TGTGCAAGTCGCCTCAGGTTGGACAGGTATCGCGAACCGGTAGTGGACGAGCAGTACTTC	CASRLRLDRYREPVVDEQYF	many	TRBJ2-7	TRBV12-2	-
TGTGCTAGTGGTTCCTCAGGCAGGGGATGGGAAGCTTTCTTT	CASGSSGRGWEAFF	many	TRBJ1-1	TRBV12-5	-
TGTGCCAGCAGCTTAAGTCAGGGAAACTACGAGCAGTACTTC	CASSLSQGNYEQYF	-	TRBJ2-7	TRBV7-6	-
TGTGCCAGCAGAGGACAGGGAACAGATACGCAGTATTTT	CASRGQGTDTQYF	-	TRBJ2-3	TRBV28	TRBD1
TGTGCCAGCAGCTTGGCGGGACAGGGGGGCCGGGATACGCAGTATTTT	CASSLAGQGGRDTQYF	many	TRBJ2-3	TRBV5-5	TRBD1
TGTGCCAGCAGCTTATCTGGCGGTAATGAAAAACTGTTTTTT	CASSLSGGNEKLFF	many	TRBJ1-4	TRBV11-2	-